The present T cell receptor (beta chain) was sequenced within a study of cytomegalovirus exposure and HLA in healthy donors. The CDR3 runs 13 residues. Germline V gives CDR1 SGDLS, CDR2 YYNGEE. The V segment lost 2 bases and the J segment 3 bases; nucleotides outside the gene matches: 1. The method was immunoSEQ multiplex PCR; TCRdb's version includes in-frame clones alone and lacks a portion of them. The table lists 250,000 or so clones, 87% of them singletons, with 2.6% in the top ten. This TCR came from a young man in good health and CMV-seronegative. The V and J genes are TRBV9 and TRBJ2-5, with 7 bases lining up with TRBD1. The source material was PBMCs. Here the CDR3 reads CASSVGQEETQYF. In nucleotides, the CDR3 is TGTGCCAGCAGCGTTGGACAGGAAGAGACCCAGTACTTC.